This paragraph covers one T cell receptor (beta chain) sequence. This clone appeared a few times. Its binding antigen is unknown. The input lacks base qualities; no much larger clone sits a single base away. This entry comes from a study of STAT3 mutations in large granular lymphocyte leukemia (dated by TCRdb to between 2017 and 2020). For the study in its entirety: Roughly half of the T-LGLL patients who were sequenced longitudinally carried canonical activating STAT3 mutations. One or more immunosuppressive therapy regimens were given to more than half of T-LGLL patients, and hematologic response was seen in about 40% of the treated patients. Patients with T-cell large granular lymphocyte leukemia underwent serial deep sequencing of TCRbeta CDR3 and STAT3 to reconstruct clonal hierarchy and dynamics. More than 15 representative T-LGLL cases were selected from an initial cohort of under 250 LGL patients for longitudinal TCRbeta and STAT3 sequencing. As controls within the study, a couple of patients with natural killer LGL leukemia were also sequenced longitudinally. Patients were sequenced at around 4 time points on average, with the number of samplings per patient ranging from 2 to 8. General findings and caveats noted by the study authors: The burden of the dominant TCR clone was higher than the STAT3 mutant burden in several patients, which suggests that the STAT3 mutation arose secondarily inside a clone that had already expanded. Persisting codominant clonotypes in some patients meant a small but highly pathogenic clone may have been missed. In 6 of 18 patients, TCR clonotype switching occurred after therapy, and every newly emerging clone was STAT3 wild type. At least one immunodominant TCRbeta clonotype was present in every T-LGLL patient, and multiple immunodominant subclonotypes appeared in about half of the T-LGLL patients. Because no samples were available when a clone first appeared, clonal expansion was inferred from samplings taken at other points. Variable intervals between samplings and differing treatment regimens complicated linking therapy response to changes in TCR clonal burden.

TCRbeta libraries were sequenced on an Illumina MiSeq, averaging around 41,000 productive templates per sample. TCRbeta CDR3 libraries were generated with the immunoSEQ assay using multiplex PCR amplification. Per the authors' processing: Repertoire diversity was calculated as previously defined, with values near 0 taken to indicate extremely monoclonal samples. Held by TCRdb, this immuneACCESS table contains in-frame sequences only and omits some clones. Under half of the omission traces to an unresolved V gene where checked; the cause of the rest is unknown. The DNA was the basis for D and trimming; V, J and clone size are from that table. The table for this sample lists about 10,000 clones; roughly 54% of them were counted only once. The ten largest account for roughly 10% of the sample. The same DNA, extracted from blood mononuclear cells, served for both the TCR sequencing and the STAT3 sequencing.

There are 15 amino acids in the CDR3, from cysteine to phenylalanine inclusive. Only the CDR3 DNA stays, 45 bases, in frame from base 1. Relative to germline, V is 5 bases shorter and J is 6 bases shorter, with 17 bases between their ends. The chain couples TRBV6-7 to TRBJ1-5; the D gene is unclear. TRBV6-7 is given ORF status, its function remaining uncertain. Sequencing used peripheral blood mononuclear cells. The sequence derives from a boy aged 5 to 17 with T-cell large granular lymphocyte leukemia. Some clones in this sample may be carry-over from other donors' samples. The age is the age at diagnosis. The CDR3 reads CASSTGPGSGQPQHF. The DNA reads as follows: TGTGCCAGCAGTACTGGCCCCGGGTCGGGTCAGCCCCAGCATTTT.